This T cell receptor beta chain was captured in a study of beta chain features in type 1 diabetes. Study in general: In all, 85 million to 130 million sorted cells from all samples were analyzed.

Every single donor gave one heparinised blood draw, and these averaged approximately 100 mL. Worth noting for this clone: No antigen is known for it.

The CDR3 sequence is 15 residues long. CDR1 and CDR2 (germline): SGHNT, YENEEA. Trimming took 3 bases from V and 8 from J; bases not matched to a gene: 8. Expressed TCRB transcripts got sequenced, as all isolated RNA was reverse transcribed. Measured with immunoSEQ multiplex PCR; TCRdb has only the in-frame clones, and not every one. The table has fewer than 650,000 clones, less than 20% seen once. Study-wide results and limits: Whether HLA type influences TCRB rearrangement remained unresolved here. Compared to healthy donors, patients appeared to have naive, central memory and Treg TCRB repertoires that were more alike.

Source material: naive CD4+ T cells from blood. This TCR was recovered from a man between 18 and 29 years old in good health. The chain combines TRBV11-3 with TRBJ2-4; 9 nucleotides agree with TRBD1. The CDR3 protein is CASSLGTGSWDIQYF. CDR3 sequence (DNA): TGTGCCAGCAGCTTGGGGACAGGGAGTTGGGACATTCAGTACTTC.